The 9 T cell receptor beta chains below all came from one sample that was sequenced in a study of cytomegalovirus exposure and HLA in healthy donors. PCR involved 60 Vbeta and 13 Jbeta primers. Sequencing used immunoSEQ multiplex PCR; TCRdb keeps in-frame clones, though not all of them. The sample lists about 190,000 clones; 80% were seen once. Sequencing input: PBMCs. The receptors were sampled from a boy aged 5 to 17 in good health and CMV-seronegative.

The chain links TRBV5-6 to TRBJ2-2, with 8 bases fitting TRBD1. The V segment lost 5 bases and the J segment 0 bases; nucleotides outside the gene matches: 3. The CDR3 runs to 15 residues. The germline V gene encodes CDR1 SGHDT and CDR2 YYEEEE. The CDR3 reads CASRSTGANTGELFF. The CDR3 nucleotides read TGTGCCAGCAGATCGACAGGGGCGAACACCGGGGAGCTGTTTTTT.

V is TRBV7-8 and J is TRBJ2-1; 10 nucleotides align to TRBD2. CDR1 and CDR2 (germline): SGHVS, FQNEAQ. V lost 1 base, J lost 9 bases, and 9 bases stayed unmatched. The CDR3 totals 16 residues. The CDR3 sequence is CASSLDLAGVGSEQFF. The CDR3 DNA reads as TGTGCCAGCAGCTTAGACCTAGCGGGAGTGGGTAGTGAGCAGTTCTTC.

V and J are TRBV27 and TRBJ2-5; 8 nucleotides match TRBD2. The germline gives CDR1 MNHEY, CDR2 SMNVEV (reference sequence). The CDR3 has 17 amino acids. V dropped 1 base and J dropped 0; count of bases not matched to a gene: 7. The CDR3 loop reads CASSLWSNGGDQETQYF. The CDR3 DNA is TGTGCCAGCAGTTTATGGTCGAACGGGGGGGACCAAGAGACCCAGTACTTC.

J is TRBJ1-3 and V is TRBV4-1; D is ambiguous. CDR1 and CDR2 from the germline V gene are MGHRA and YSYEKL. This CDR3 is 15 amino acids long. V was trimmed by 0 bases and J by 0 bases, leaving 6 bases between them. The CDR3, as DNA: TGCGCCAGCAGCCAAGAGCAGATCTCTGGAAACACCATATATTTT. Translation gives CASSQEQISGNTIYF.

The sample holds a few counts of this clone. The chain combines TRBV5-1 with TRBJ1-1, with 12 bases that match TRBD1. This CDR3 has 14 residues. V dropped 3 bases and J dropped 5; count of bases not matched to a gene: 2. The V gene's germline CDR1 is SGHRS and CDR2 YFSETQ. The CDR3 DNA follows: TGCGCCAGCAGCTGGGACAGGGGGCGGACTGAAGCTTTCTTT. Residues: CASSWDRGRTEAFF.

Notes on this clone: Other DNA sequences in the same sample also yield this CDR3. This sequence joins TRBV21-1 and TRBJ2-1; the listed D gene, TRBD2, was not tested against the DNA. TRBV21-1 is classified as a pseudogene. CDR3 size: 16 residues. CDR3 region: CASSKAGGKPYNEQFF. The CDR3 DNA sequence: TGTGCCAGCAGCAAAGCCGGAGGGAAACCGTACAACGAGCAGTTCTTC.

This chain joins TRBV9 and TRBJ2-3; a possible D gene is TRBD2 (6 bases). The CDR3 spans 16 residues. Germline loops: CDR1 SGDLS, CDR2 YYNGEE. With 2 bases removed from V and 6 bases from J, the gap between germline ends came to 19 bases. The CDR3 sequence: CASSVGSDGGGDTQYF. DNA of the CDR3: TGTGCCAGCAGCGTTGGGTCCGACGGGGGTGGTGATACGCAGTATTTT.

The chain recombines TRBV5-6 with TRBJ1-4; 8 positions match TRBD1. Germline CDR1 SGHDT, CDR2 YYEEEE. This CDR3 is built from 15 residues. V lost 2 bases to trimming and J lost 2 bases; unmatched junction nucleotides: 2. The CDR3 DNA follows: TGTGCCAGCAGCTTCGGACAGGGTACTAATGAAAAACTGTTTTTT. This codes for CASSFGQGTNEKLFF.

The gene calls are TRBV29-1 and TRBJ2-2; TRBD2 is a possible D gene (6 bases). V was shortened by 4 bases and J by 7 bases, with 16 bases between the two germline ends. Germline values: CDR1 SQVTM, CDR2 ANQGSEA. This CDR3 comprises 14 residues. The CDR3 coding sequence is TGCAGCGTTGGATGGGGGGTCAATGGCGGGGAGCTGTTTTTT. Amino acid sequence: CSVGWGVNGGELFF.